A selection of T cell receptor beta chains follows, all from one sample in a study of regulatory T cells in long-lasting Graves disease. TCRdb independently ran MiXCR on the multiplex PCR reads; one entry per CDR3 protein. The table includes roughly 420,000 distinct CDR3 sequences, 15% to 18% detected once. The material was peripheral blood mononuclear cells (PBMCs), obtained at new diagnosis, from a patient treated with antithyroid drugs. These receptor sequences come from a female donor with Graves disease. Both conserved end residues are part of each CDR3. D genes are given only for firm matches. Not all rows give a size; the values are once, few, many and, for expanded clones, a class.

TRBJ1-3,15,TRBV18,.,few,CASSPRFLSGNTIYF,TGTGCCAGCTCACCACGATTCCTCTCTGGAAACACCATATATTTT
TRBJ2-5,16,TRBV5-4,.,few,CASSFPGRAKQETQYF,TGTGCCAGCAGCTTCCCTGGCAGGGCAAAACAAGAGACCCAGTACTTC
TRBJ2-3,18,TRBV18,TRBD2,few,CASSLLIGLAGVTDTQYF,TGTGCCAGCTCACTTCTTATTGGACTAGCGGGGGTAACAGATACGCAGTATTTT
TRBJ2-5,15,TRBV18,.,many,CASSPRRDIPETQYF,TGTGCCAGCTCACCCAGGCGAGACATACCGGAGACCCAGTACTTC
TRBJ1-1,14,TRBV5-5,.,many,CASSLSWRDTEAFF,TGTGCCAGCAGCTTGTCCTGGCGGGACACTGAAGCTTTCTTT
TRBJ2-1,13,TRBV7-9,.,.,CASTTGSYNEQFF,TGTGCCAGCACCACGGGGTCCTACAATGAGCAGTTCTTC
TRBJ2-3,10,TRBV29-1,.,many,CSAFTDTQYF,TGCAGCGCTTTTACAGATACGCAGTATTTT
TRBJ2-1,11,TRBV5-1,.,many,CASSSENEQFF,TGCGCCAGCAGCTCAGAGAATGAGCAGTTCTTC
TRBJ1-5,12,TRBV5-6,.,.,CASSLGRGPQHF,TGTGCCAGCAGCTTGGGGCGGGGGCCCCAGCATTTT
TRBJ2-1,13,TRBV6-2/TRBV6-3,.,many,CASHTDQYNEQFF,TGTGCCAGCCATACGGACCAATACAATGAGCAGTTCTTC
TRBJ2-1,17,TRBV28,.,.,CASGLYNWGSNYNGQFF,TGTGCCAGCGGTTTATATAATTGGGGTTCTAACTACAATGGGCAGTTCTTC